The 12 T cell receptor beta chains given below trace back to one sample, sequenced in a study of pediatric ulcerative colitis. Some clones are missing from TCRdb's copy, which holds only in-frame ones; the method was immunoSEQ multiplex PCR. The sample has under 45,000 clones; 70% to 90% are singletons. The source material was blood. These TCRs come from a girl aged 5-17 years with moderate ulcerative colitis.

This clone has only a few counts. J is TRBJ1-1 and V is TRBV7-9, with D unclear. CDR3 length: 11 residues. Trimming pared 4 bases from V and 10 bases from J, leaving 10 bases between. Germline values: CDR1 SEHNR, CDR2 FQNEAQ (reference sequence). The CDR3 nucleotides read TGTGCCAGCAGCTCGAATTATGCAGCTTTCTTT. As protein: CASSSNYAAFF.

There are a few counts of this clone. The chain has TRBV28 and TRBJ2-7, with D perhaps matching TRBD2 (6 bases). The V gene lost 6 bases and the J gene lost 3 bases, with 18 bases spanning the gap. Germline V gene data show CDR1 as MDHEN and CDR2 as SYDVKM. The CDR3 consists of 15 residues. Written as DNA, the CDR3 is TGTGCCAGCAGGGGGGGAAGGGAGTTTCACTACGAGCAGTACTTC. This translates into CASRGGREFHYEQYF.

The chain uses TRBV10-2 and TRBJ1-1; 9 nucleotides align to TRBD1. The CDR3 totals 14 residues. The germline V gene has CDR1 WSHSY and CDR2 SAAADI. Trimming took 7 bases from V and 12 from J; bases not matched to a gene: 15. The CDR3 loop is CASKPGQGSAVPFF. The CDR3 DNA reads as TGCGCCAGCAAACCGGGACAGGGATCGGCGGTACCTTTCTTT.

This clone has only one observation. V usage is TRBV29-1 and J usage is TRBJ2-7; maybe TRBD1 (5 bases). The CDR3 totals 13 residues. Between the trimmed V and J ends, which lost 3 bases and 0 bases, there was a span of 9 bases. Germline CDR1 SQVTM, CDR2 ANQGSEA. The CDR3 DNA reads as TGCAGCGTTGATGGCGACAGCTCCTACGAGCAGTACTTC. Translating it yields CSVDGDSSYEQYF.

This clone came up a few times. The chain combines TRBV27 with TRBJ2-1; D gene ambiguous. Germline V CDR1 and CDR2: MNHEY, SMNVEV (reference sequence). The CDR3 totals 13 residues. V was pared by 8 bases and J by 4 bases, with 12 bases between. This CDR3 is CASSNAGYNEQFF. The CDR3 DNA reads as TGTGCCAGCTCCAACGCCGGGTACAATGAGCAGTTCTTC.

This clone was picked up one time. The chain uses TRBV4-1 and TRBJ2-1; possible D gene TRBD1, 5 bases. Germline V gene data show CDR1 as MGHRA and CDR2 as YSYEKL. Trimming removed 1 base from V and 0 bases from J, with 13 bases in between. The CDR3 contains 17 residues. DNA for the CDR3: TGCGCCAGCAGCCAAGGGTGGGGCCAGAGCTCCTACAATGAGCAGTTCTTC. This codes for CASSQGWGQSSYNEQFF.

This chain connects TRBV6-5 to TRBJ2-2; D not resolved. Trimming left V 2 bases short and J 3 bases short, with 1 base between. Per the germline V gene, CDR1 is MNHEY and CDR2 is SVGAGI. The CDR3 sequence is 12 residues long. The CDR3 nucleotides are TGTGCCAGCAGTTACCACACCGGGGAGCTGTTTTTT. Encoded protein: CASSYHTGELFF.

The chain has TRBV7-9 and TRBJ1-4; no definite D call. The CDR3 runs to 14 residues. Per the germline V gene, CDR1 is SEHNR and CDR2 is FQNEAQ (reference sequence). V was shortened by 0 bases and J by 8 bases, with 10 bases between the two germline ends. The CDR3: CASSLAFTGEKLFF. CDR3 nucleotide sequence: TGTGCCAGCAGCTTAGCGTTTACGGGGGAAAAACTGTTTTTT.

This clone came up once. DNA for the CDR3: TGCGCCAGCAGCTTGAGGGGCGCCAGCTCCTACAATGAGCAGTTCTTC. Its translation: CASSLRGASSYNEQFF. The chain has TRBV5-1 and TRBJ2-1, with a weak D call TRBD1 (5 bases). CDR1 is SGHRS and CDR2 is YFSETQ in the germline V gene. The V end was cut by 1 base, the J end by 0 bases, with 11 bases between. CDR3 length equals 16 residues.

V usage is TRBV27 and J usage is TRBJ1-1; 11 bases match TRBD1. The CDR3 is made up of 16 amino acids. In germline, CDR1 is MNHEY, CDR2 SMNVEV (reference sequence). The V gene end was trimmed by 5 bases and the J gene end by 3 bases; junction bases not matched to a gene: 8. CDR3 protein: CASSAGTGGRYTEAFF. The CDR3 DNA reads as TGTGCCAGCAGTGCCGGGACAGGGGGTCGTTACACTGAAGCTTTCTTT.

This sequence joins TRBV30 and TRBJ1-4; TRBD1 aligns across 7 bases. Germline V gene sequence: CDR1 GTSNPN, CDR2 SVGIG (reference sequence). This CDR3 is built from 15 residues. J gave up 8 bases and V 1 base, and 10 bases lay outside the gene matches. The CDR3 nucleotides read TGTGCCTGGAGTGCTCTTGACAGGGACGGAGAAAAACTGTTTTTT. This gives the protein CAWSALDRDGEKLFF.

V is TRBV19 and J is TRBJ2-7; 9 bases fit TRBD1. Losses at the gene ends were 5 bases for V and 5 bases for J; bases not matched to a gene: 7. This CDR3 comprises 14 residues. Germline CDR1 is LNHDA and CDR2 is SQIVND (reference sequence). CDR3 in amino acids: CASSPSGDRDEQYF. The CDR3 nucleotides are TGTGCCAGTAGTCCGTCGGGGGACAGGGACGAGCAGTACTTC.